The entry below describes one TCR beta chain. The antigen is unknown. The entry originates in a study of beta chain features in type 1 diabetes. The CDR3 covers 14 residues. CDR1 LNHDA and CDR2 SQIVND come from the germline V gene (reference sequence). The ends were cut back, 6 bases at V and 0 bases at J, with 11 bases in the middle. Broader study findings: PCR might favor shorter templates, but any such skew would affect patients and controls equally.

Isolated RNA was reverse transcribed in full, so expressed TCRB transcripts were sequenced. Naive, central memory and regulatory T cell samples averaged about 3.57 million reads. Using immunoSEQ multiplex PCR, the repertoire was profiled, and TCRdb retains in-frame clones only, with some absent. Of about 360,000 clones listed, roughly an eighth are singletons. The sequenced material came from naive CD4+ T cells from blood. The chain is built from TRBV19 and TRBJ1-1; D call uncertain. The TCR comes from a young man in good health. In DNA, the CDR3 is TGTGCCAGTAGCCGGGGTAAGCTGAACACTGAAGCTTTCTTT. It specifies CASSRGKLNTEAFF.